This paragraph reports one TCR beta chain. Its specific antigen is unknown. No much larger clone is present one base from it, and per-base qualities are unavailable. These data belong to a study of cytomegalovirus exposure and HLA in healthy donors (TCRdb year 2017). As for the study more broadly: An earlier analysis of some 600 of the donors reported approximately 280 Gb of sequence data and around 100 million unique TCR beta sequences obtained from around 180 million T cells. Approximately 310 gigabases of sequencing data and 70 million to 85 million unique TCR sequences were included in an early release covering several hundred HLA-typed donors. Among the roughly 430 genotyped donors, approximately 81% belonged to the genetic ancestry cluster associated with self-reported Caucasian donors. The study aimed to test whether cataloging public T cell receptors could reveal signatures of past pathogen exposure. The T cell repertoires of 666 subjects were profiled by immunosequencing and related to cytomegalovirus serostatus. Along with the approximately 650-subject first cohort, a separate validation cohort of approximately 110 different subjects was used. The study combined high-throughput TCR immunosequencing, statistical association of individual TCRs with disease status, and machine learning to predict cytomegalovirus infection status. To study patterns of TCR occurrence, a later analysis re-analyzed previously published TCR beta repertoires from under 750 donors and added high-resolution HLA genotyping. Rather than drawing on any new phenotypic data, the later analysis identified candidate immune exposures from TCR beta sequences and the way those sequences occurred across donors. To decide whether each TCR beta V gene segment behaved as functional or pseudogenic, an earlier analysis of some 600 of the donors relied on high-throughput TCR beta sequencing. Donor age, sex, ethnicity and CMV serostatus were compiled together with the repertoire data. A later genetic analysis took genome-wide SNP genotypes for about 65% of the roughly 670 donors and used that subset as a discovery cohort. Every discovery cohort repertoire had been produced on one sequencing platform. Class I and class II HLA loci were covered by the typing at four-digit resolution. The number of donors typed differed by locus, with 629-630 for A, B, C, DRB1 and DQB1, 522 for DQA1, under 610 for DPA1, and 400 to 490 for DPB1. Because of strong linkage in the cohort, five DR-DQ haplotypes were treated as single units for association and clustering. Across approximately 400 genotyped donors of the cohort, an average of about 240,000 unique TCR beta nucleotide sequences per donor were sequenced, and roughly 18% of those sequences were non-productive. What the authors observed across the whole study: A later analysis associated about 18,000 TCR beta sequences with specific HLA alleles at a false discovery rate of 0.05. Linkage disequilibrium might explain the correlated functional status among segregating V segments, but an unknown experimental factor could not be ruled out. Compared with the roughly 720-donor mean, donors in an Asian-associated ancestry cluster had fewer N-insertions in productive TCRs, according to a later genetic analysis. A later analysis found that TCR association rates varied across HLA loci, with DRB1 alleles showing the most associated TCRs and HLA-C alleles the fewest. The authors suggested that the approach could potentially be extended to other disease states and immunological phenotypes. In a later genetic analysis, a missense DCLRE1C variant was associated with V-gene and J-gene trimming of TCR beta chains, and the association was replicated in an independent cohort. In vitro tests confirmed that three of the cytomegalovirus-associated TCR beta chains recognize cytomegalovirus antigens. According to a later analysis, parvovirus B19, influenza, CMV and Epstein-Barr virus appeared linked to several top co-occurrence clusters. Compared with equally common non-associated chains, HLA-associated TCR beta chains in a later analysis were more clonally expanded and had lower generation probabilities. In an earlier analysis of some 500 of the donors, most TCR beta V segments appeared in productive rearrangements about 87% or about 30% of the time, broadly matching IMGT annotations. A later analysis found that most CMV-associated TCR beta chains appeared HLA-restricted, with HLA associations seemingly driven largely by CMV exposure. About 17 rarely observed V segments, including chromosome 9 orphons, were excluded from the earlier analysis of approximately 600 of the donors because counts were too low. Some IMGT-functional V segments, including TRBV6-2 and TRBV6-3, could not be distinguished by the 87-base-pair reads and were therefore excluded. Presence/absence analyses assumed roughly uniform sequencing depth across donors, an assumption that may not hold. The only immune exposure information available for the cohort was CMV serostatus. This cohort had only TCR beta chains sequenced, and the lack of alpha or paired-chain data limited which features could be detected. Because HLA typing was missing for some donors at each locus, association tests included only the typed subset. While some public TCRs were present in many individuals, most TCR sequences turned up only very rarely across donors. The study listed 150 to 200 TCR beta chains as associated with cytomegalovirus. The classifier was reported to diagnose cytomegalovirus status with high specificity and sensitivity in both the original cohort and the validation cohort. A further reported finding was that TCR beta sequences accurately predicted the HLA-A and HLA-B alleles for most subjects in the first cohort. When HLA alleles, especially DR and DQ, strongly co-occurred, TCR associations were difficult to assign to individual alleles. The sequencing pipeline was judged likely to have produced a cluster of highly shared sequence variants as a technical artifact.

The library was prepared using the immunoSEQ multiplex PCR assay. The multiplex PCR relied on a mix of 60 forward primers for TCR Vbeta segments and 13 reverse primers for TCR Jbeta segments. The CDR3 region of rearranged TCR beta genes was amplified from genomic DNA by a multiplex PCR assay. The amplified TCR beta libraries were sequenced on the Illumina HiSeq System as 87-base-pair reads. The authors' analysis ran thus. Across the 500 to 700 repertoires, a later analysis counted some 80 million unique TCR beta chains, some 11 million of which were shared by at least two donors. To remove PCR and sequencing errors, raw reads were error-corrected and collapsed into unique sequences using a nearest-neighbor algorithm that merged closely related sequences. To assign V, D and J gene segments, CDR3 sequences were aligned to IMGT reference sequences. Each retained sequence needed at least a six-nucleotide match to both a V gene segment and a J gene segment. A rearrangement counted as productive if the CDR3 had no stop codons and remained in frame with V and J, and every other rearrangement counted as non-productive. Following IMGT convention, CDR3 was defined as the stretch from the second conserved V-encoded cysteine to the conserved J-encoded phenylalanine. Sequences without an unambiguous match to a single V gene segment were excluded from the earlier analysis of approximately 600 of the donors. An earlier analysis of 500 to 600 of the donors classified V segments as functional when productive rearrangements were above 56.7% and as segregating when the standard deviation between donors was above 5%. To diagnose cytomegalovirus status from the catalog of TCR beta chain sequences, a statistical classification framework was built. A later analysis assigned V and J genes by comparing TCR nucleotide sequences with IMGT/GENE-DB human TR gene sequences. The TCRdist pipeline was used in a later analysis to assign CDR3 sequences and most-parsimonious VDJ recombination scenarios. In a later analysis, each TCR beta chain was defined by its CDR3 amino acid sequence together with its V-gene family, and reads without a unique V-gene family were excluded. To address suspected cross-contamination and a sequencing artifact, a later analysis removed some 620 highly shared, low-generation-probability nucleotide sequences. In a later analysis, a clonal expansion index was calculated for each public chain from normalized within-repertoire ranks of inferred template counts. In a later analysis, generation probabilities were computed with a VDJ recombination model fitted to out-of-frame rearrangements, and the resulting probabilities were checked against IGoR. In a later analysis, TCR-TCR, TCR-HLA and TCR-CMV co-occurrence was scored with hypergeometric tests, and a repertoire-size bias correction was applied to TCR pairs. A later analysis estimated false discovery rates by permuting HLA or CMV assignments 20 times. In a later analysis, co-occurring TCRs were grouped using DBSCAN, with TCRdist sequence similarity added in when clustering inside HLA-allele-positive subsets. For co-occurrence clustering, repertoires with fewer than 30,000 or more than 120,000 public chains were excluded, along with 4 to 6 repertoires with anomalous nucleotide sharing. TCRdb took over this immuneACCESS table, retaining in-frame rearrangements with V and J assigned. Such tables are incomplete; in checked studies, under half of the missing clones stem from an unresolved V gene, and the remainder is unexplained. V, J and clone size derive from that table, while D and trimming were established from the DNA sequence. The sample table holds over 150,000 clones, of which around 79% were seen once. Of the sample, about 2.4% is held by the ten largest clones.

V is cut back by 1 base and J by 3 bases, with 5 bases in the junction unmatched. CDR1 and CDR2 were assigned from the germline V gene as SGHTA and FQGNSA. Measured from the cysteine to the phenylalanine, the CDR3 is 15 residues long. The entry retains the CDR3 DNA only, 45 bases that are in frame from base 1. The cohort consisted of 666 healthy bone marrow donors. Cohort members were all nominally healthy when sampled, although unrecorded immune exposures were likely present. The donor was CMV seropositive and belonged to the group of more than 250 seropositive cohort members. A peripheral blood sample was collected from each donor, and TCR beta sequencing was performed on peripheral blood mononuclear cells. Genomic DNA was extracted from the blood cell samples with the Qiagen DNeasy Blood Extraction Kit.

Sequencing input: PBMCs. The chain couples TRBV7-2 to TRBJ2-5, with 7 bases aligning to TRBD2. The receptor was derived from a woman aged 40 to 49 in good health and CMV-seropositive. Here is the DNA: TGTGCCAGCAGCTTAGGTGGGCTAGCGGAAGAGACCCAGTACTTC. The encoded protein is CASSLGGLAEETQYF.